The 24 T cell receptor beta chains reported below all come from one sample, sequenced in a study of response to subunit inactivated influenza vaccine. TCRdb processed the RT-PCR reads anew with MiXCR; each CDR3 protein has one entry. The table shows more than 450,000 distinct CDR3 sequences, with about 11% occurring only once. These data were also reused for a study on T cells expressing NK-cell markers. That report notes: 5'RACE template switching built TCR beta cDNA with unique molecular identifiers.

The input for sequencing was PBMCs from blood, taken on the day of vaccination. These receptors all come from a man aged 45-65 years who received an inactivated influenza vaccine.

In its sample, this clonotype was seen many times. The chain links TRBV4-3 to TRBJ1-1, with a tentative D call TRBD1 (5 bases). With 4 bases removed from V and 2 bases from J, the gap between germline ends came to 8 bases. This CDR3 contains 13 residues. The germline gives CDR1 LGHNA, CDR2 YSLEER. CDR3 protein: CASSPGHNTEAFF. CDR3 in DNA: TGCGCCAGCAGCCCCGGACATAACACTGAAGCTTTCTTT.

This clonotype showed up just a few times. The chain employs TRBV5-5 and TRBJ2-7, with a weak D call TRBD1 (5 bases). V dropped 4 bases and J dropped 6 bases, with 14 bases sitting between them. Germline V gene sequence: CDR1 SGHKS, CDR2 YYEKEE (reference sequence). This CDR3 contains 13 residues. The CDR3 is CASSPPNRFEQYF. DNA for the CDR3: TGTGCCAGCAGCCCTCCGAACAGGTTCGAGCAGTACTTC.

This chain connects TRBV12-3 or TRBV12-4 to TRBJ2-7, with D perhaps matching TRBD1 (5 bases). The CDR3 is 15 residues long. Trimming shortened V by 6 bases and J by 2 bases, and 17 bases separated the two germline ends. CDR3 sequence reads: CASSYQPDRPYEQYF. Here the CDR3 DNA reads TGTGCCAGCAGCTATCAACCAGACAGACCCTACGAGCAGTACTTC.

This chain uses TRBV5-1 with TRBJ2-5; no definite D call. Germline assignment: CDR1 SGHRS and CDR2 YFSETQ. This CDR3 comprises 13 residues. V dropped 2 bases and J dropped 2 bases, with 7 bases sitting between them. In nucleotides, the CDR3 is TGCGCCAGCAGCTTTATACAGCAAGAGACCCAGTACTTC. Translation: CASSFIQQETQYF. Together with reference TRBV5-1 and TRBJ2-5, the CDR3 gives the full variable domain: KAGVTQTPRYLIKTRGQQVTLSCSPISGHRSVSWYQQTPGQGLQFLFEYFSETQRNKGNFPGRFSGRQFSNSRSEMNVSTLELGDSALYLCASSFIQQETQYFGPGTRLLVL.

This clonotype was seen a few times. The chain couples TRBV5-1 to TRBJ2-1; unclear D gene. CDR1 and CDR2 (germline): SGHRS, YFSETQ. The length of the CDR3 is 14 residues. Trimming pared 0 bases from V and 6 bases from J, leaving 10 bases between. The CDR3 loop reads CASSLEGFSNEQFF. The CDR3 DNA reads TGCGCCAGCAGCTTGGAAGGCTTCAGCAATGAGCAGTTCTTC.

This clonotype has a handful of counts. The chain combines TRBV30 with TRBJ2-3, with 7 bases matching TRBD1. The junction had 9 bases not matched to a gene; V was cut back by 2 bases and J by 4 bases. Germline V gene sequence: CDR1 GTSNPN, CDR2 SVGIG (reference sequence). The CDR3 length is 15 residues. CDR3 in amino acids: CAWSLQMTGPDTQYF. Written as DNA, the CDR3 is TGTGCCTGGAGTCTCCAGATGACAGGGCCAGATACGCAGTATTTT.

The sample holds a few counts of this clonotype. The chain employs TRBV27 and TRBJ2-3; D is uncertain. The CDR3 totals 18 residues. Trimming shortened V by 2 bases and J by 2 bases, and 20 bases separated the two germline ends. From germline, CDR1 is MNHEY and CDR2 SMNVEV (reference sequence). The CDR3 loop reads CASSLIYGTNLLTDTQYF. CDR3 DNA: TGTGCCAGCAGTTTAATTTATGGAACTAACCTACTCACAGATACGCAGTATTTT.

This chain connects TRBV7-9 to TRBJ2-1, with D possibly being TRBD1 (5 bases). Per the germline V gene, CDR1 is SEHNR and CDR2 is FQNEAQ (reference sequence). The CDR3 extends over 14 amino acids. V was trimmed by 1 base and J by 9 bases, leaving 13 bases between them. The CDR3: CASSLVQGRGEQFF. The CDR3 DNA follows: TGTGCCAGCAGCTTAGTCCAGGGAAGGGGTGAGCAGTTCTTC.

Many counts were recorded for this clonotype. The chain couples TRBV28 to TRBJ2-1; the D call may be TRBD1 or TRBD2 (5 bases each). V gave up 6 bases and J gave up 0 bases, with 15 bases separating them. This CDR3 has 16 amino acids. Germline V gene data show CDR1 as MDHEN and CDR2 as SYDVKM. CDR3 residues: CASRGPSTFSYNEQFF. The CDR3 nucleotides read TGTGCCAGCAGGGGGCCTAGCACTTTCTCCTACAATGAGCAGTTCTTC.

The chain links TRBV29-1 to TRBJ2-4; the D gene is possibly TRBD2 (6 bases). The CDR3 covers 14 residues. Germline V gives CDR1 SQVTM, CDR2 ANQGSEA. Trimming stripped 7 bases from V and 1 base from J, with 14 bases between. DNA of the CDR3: TGCAGCGCGCGGGACCCAAGGGCCAAAAACATTCAGTACTTC. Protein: CSARDPRAKNIQYF. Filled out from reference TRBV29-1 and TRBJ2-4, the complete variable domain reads SAVISQKPSRDICQRGTSLTIQCQVDSQVTMMFWYRQQPGQSLTLIATANQGSEATYESGFVIDKFPISRPNLTFSTLTVSNMSPEDSSIYLCSARDPRAKNIQYFGAGTRLSVL.

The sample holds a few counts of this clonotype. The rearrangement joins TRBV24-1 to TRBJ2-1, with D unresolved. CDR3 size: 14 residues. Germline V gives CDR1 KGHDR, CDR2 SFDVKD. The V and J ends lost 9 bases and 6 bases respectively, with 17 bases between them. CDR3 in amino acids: CATSSTKAANEQFF. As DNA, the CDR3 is TGTGCCACCTCTTCTACCAAAGCCGCCAATGAGCAGTTCTTC.

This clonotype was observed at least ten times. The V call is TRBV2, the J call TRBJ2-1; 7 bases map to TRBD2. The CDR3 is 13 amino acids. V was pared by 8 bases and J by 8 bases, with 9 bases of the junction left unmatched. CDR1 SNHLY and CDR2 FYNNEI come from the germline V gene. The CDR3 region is CASPKVGRDEQFF. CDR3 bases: TGTGCCAGCCCCAAGGTGGGGAGGGATGAGCAGTTCTTC. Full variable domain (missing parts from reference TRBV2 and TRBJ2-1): EPEVTQTPSHQVTQMGQEVILRCVPISNHLYFYWYRQILGQKVEFLVSFYNNEISEKSEIFDDQFSVERPDGSNFTLKIRSTKLEDSAMYFCASPKVGRDEQFFGPGTRLTVL.

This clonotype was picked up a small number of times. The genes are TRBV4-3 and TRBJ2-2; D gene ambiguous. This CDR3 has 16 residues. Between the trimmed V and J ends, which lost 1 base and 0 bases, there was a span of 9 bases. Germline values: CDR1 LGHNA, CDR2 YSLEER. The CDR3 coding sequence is TGCGCCAGCAGCCAAGCCCCAGCCGCGAACACCGGGGAGCTGTTTTTT. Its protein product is CASSQAPAANTGELFF.

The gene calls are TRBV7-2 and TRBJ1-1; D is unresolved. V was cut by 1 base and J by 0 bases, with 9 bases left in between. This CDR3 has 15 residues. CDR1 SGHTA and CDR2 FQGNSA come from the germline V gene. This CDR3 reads CASSLGASMNTEAFF. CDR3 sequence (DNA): TGTGCCAGCAGCTTAGGGGCAAGCATGAACACTGAAGCTTTCTTT.

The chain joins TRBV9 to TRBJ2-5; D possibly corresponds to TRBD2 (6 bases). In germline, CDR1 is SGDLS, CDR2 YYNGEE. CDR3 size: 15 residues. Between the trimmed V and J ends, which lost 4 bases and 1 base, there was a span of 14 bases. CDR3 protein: CASSIATGGQETQYF. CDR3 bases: TGTGCCAGCAGCATAGCTACCGGGGGCCAAGAGACCCAGTACTTC.

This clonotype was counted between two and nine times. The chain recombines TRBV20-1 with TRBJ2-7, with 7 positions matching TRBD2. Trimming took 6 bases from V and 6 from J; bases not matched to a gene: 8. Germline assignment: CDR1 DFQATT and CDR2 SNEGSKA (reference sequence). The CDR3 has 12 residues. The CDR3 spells CSALRGVSEQYF. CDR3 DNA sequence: TGCAGTGCCCTTCGGGGGGTGAGCGAGCAGTACTTC.

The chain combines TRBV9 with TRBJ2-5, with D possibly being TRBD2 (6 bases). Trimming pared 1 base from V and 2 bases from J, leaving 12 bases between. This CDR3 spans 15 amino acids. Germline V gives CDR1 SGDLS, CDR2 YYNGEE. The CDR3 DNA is TGTGCCAGCAGCGTATCCCCCGGGGGACAAGAGACCCAGTACTTC. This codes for CASSVSPGGQETQYF.

The CDR3 spells CASSEARTGGTFNQPQHF. The CDR3 DNA reads as TGTGCCAGCAGTGAAGCTCGGACAGGGGGCACTTTTAATCAGCCCCAGCATTTT. This chain connects TRBV2 to TRBJ1-5, with 11 bases that match TRBD1. After removal of 0 bases from V and 4 bases from J, the junction contained 8 bases not matched to a gene. The CDR3 contains 18 residues. Looked up from germline, CDR1 is SNHLY and CDR2 is FYNNEI.

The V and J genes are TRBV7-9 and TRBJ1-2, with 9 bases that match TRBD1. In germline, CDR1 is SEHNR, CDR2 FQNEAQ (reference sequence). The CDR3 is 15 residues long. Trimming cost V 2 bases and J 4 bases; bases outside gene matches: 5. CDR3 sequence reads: CASSLLQTGGYGYTF. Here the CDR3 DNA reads TGTGCCAGCAGCTTACTCCAGACAGGGGGCTATGGCTACACCTTC.

CDR3 loop: CSGQKASGRYEQYF. CDR3 coding DNA: TGCAGTGGGCAGAAGGCTAGCGGGAGGTACGAGCAGTACTTC. V is TRBV20-1 and J is TRBJ2-7; 11 bases are shared with TRBD2. Germline lookup yields CDR1 DFQATT and CDR2 SNEGSKA (reference sequence). This CDR3 comprises 14 residues. Trimming took 7 bases from V and 4 from J; bases not matched to a gene: 9.

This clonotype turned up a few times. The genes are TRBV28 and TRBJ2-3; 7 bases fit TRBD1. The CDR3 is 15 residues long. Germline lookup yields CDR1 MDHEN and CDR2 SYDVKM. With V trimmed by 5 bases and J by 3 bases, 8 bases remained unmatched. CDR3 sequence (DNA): TGTGCCAGCAGTCCCCAGGGGGTGGGGACAGATACGCAGTATTTT. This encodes CASSPQGVGTDTQYF.

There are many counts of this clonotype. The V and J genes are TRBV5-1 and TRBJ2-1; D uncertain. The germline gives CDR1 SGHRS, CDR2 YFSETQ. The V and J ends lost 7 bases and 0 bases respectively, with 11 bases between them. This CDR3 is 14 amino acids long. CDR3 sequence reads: CASQLLTSYNEQFF. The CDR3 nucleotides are TGCGCCAGCCAACTTCTGACCTCCTACAATGAGCAGTTCTTC. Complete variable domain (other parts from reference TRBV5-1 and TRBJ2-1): KAGVTQTPRYLIKTRGQQVTLSCSPISGHRSVSWYQQTPGQGLQFLFEYFSETQRNKGNFPGRFSGRQFSNSRSEMNVSTLELGDSALYLCASQLLTSYNEQFFGPGTRLTVL.

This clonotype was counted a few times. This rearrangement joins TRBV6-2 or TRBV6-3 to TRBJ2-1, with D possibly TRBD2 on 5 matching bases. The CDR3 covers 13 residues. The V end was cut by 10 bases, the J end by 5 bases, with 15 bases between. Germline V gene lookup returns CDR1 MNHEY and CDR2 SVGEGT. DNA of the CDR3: TGTGCCACCACTAGATTCGGGGACAATGAGCAGTTCTTC. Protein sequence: CATTRFGDNEQFF.

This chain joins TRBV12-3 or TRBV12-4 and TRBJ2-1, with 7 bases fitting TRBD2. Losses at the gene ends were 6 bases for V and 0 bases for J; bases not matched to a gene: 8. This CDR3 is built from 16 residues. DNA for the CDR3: TGTGCCAGCAGGTCCACGGGACTAAGCTCCTACAATGAGCAGTTCTTC. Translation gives CASRSTGLSSYNEQFF.